Each of the 2 T cell receptor beta chains below was sequenced from the same sample in a study of identical twins (dated by TCRdb to about 2016). The library relied on 5' RACE. This sample was sequenced with an Illumina HiSeq 2000. TCRdb reprocessing: public reads trimmed at Q25 with fastp, clones called with MiXCR, in-frame beta chains kept. CDR3 protein duplicates are merged, each entry listing the most common genes and DNA. The sample has some 250,000 distinct CDR3 sequences on record, 12% of them singletons. The top ten clonotypes cover about 4.1% of the sample. The same specimen was also included in a second study, on yellow fever vaccine responses in identical twins.

Sample: memory (CD45RO+) T cells sorted from blood. This specimen's cell subset or site label, per the study, means: CD45RO+ enriched T cells. The receptors shown here come from a woman aged 18-29 years in good health.

This clonotype came up a few times. The chain combines TRBV2 with TRBJ2-3, with 7 bases matching TRBD2. The germline gives CDR1 SNHLY, CDR2 FYNNEI. This CDR3 spans 14 amino acids. The J segment lost 5 bases and the V segment lost 7 bases, leaving 9 bases of the junction unmatched. The CDR3 nucleotides read TGTGCCAGCATTGGGGCGGGAGAAGTAGATACGCAGTATTTT. Its translation is CASIGAGEVDTQYF.

The V and J genes are TRBV28 and TRBJ2-5; a possible D gene is TRBD1 (6 bases). With 7 bases removed from V and 2 bases from J, the gap between germline ends came to 17 bases. The CDR3 totals 15 residues. Germline V lookup: CDR1 MDHEN, CDR2 SYDVKM. The CDR3 reads CASTLEQGLQETQYF. CDR3 nucleotides: TGTGCCAGCACCCTGGAACAGGGCTTACAAGAGACCCAGTACTTC. Variable domain in full (rest from reference TRBV28 and TRBJ2-5): DVKVTQSSRYLVKRTGEKVFLECVQDMDHENMFWYRQDPGLGLRLIYFSYDVKMKEKGDIPEGYSVSREKKERFSLILESASTNQTSMYLCASTLEQGLQETQYFGPGTRLLVL.